Reported below is one T cell receptor beta chain. The target antigen is unknown. The data are from a study of beta chain features in type 1 diabetes. General study points: There was a moderate but significant shortening of TCRB CDR3s in all four CD4+ subsets of Type 1 diabetes patients.

CDR3 size: 14 residues. V shed 1 base and J 7 bases; nucleotides not matched to a gene: 1. The germline V gene has CDR1 GTSNPN and CDR2 SVGIG (reference sequence). Sequenced material consisted of expressed TCRB transcripts (all of the isolated RNA was reverse transcribed). Reads from naive, central memory and regulatory T cell samples averaged about 3.9 million. Data came from immunoSEQ multiplex PCR; TCRdb stores just in-frame clones and leaves some out. The sample has approximately 170,000 clones, 50% to 70% seen once. The chain carries TRBV30 and TRBJ2-1, with 13 nucleotides matching TRBD2. What was sequenced was naive CD4+ T cells from blood. This sequence originates from a man younger than 40 with type 1 diabetes. CDR3 sequence reads: CAWSAGLAGNEQFF. The CDR3 region has the DNA TGTGCCTGGAGTGCGGGACTAGCGGGGAATGAGCAGTTCTTC. Variable domain in full (rest from reference TRBV30 and TRBJ2-1): SQTIHQWPATLVQPVGSPLSLECTVEGTSNPNLYWYRQAAGRGLQLLFYSVGIGQISSEVPQNLSASRPQDRQFILSSKKLLLSDSGFYLCAWSAGLAGNEQFFGPGTRLTVL.